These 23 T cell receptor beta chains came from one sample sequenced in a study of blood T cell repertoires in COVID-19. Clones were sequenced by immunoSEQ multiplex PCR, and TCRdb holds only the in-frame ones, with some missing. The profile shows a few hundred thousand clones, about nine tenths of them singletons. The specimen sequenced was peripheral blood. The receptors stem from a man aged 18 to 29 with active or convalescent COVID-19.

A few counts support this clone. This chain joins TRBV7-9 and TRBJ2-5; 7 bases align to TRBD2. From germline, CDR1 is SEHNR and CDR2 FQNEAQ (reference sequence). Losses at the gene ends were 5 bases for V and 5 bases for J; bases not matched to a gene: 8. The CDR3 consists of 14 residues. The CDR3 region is CASSPPQGGETQYF. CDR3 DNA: TGTGCCAGCAGCCCCCCCCAGGGAGGGGAGACCCAGTACTTC.

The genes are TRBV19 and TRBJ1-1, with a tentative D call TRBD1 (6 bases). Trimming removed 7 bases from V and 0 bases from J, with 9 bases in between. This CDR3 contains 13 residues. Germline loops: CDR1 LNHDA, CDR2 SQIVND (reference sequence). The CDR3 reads CASINRVNTEAFF. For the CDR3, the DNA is TGTGCCAGTATAAACAGGGTGAACACTGAAGCTTTCTTT. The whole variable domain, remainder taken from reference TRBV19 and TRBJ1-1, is DGGITQSPKYLFRKEGQNVTLSCEQNLNHDAMYWYRQDPGQGLRLIYYSQIVNDFQKGDIAEGYSVSREKKESFPLTVTSAQKNPTAFYLCASINRVNTEAFFGQGTRLTVV.

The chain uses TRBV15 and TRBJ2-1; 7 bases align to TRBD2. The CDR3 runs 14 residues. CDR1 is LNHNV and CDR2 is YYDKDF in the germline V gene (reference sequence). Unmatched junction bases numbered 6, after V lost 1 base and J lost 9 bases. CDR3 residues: CATSRAGGNAEQFF. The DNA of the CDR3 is TGTGCCACCAGCAGAGCGGGGGGTAACGCTGAGCAGTTCTTC.

Written as DNA, the CDR3 is TGCGCCAGCAGCCAGGGGCTATCAGGGAATCAGCCCCAGCATTTT. Its translation: CASSQGLSGNQPQHF. The chain employs TRBV4-1 and TRBJ1-5; possibly TRBD1 for D (5 bases). V was trimmed by 3 bases and J by 4 bases, leaving 13 bases between them. This CDR3 is 15 amino acids long. Germline V lookup: CDR1 MGHRA, CDR2 YSYEKL.

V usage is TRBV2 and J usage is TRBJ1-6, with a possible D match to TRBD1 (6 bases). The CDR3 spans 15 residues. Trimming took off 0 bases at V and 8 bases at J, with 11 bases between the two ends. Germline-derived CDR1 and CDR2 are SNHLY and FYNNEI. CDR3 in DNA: TGTGCCAGCAGTGAAGCGAGCAGGGGAGATTCACCCCTCCACTTT. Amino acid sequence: CASSEASRGDSPLHF.

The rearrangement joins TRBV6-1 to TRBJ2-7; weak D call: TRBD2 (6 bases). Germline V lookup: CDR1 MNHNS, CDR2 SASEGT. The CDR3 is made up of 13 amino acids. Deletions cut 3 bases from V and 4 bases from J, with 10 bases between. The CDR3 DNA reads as TGTGCCAGCAGTGATGGGACTCCTTACGAGCAGTACTTC. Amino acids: CASSDGTPYEQYF.

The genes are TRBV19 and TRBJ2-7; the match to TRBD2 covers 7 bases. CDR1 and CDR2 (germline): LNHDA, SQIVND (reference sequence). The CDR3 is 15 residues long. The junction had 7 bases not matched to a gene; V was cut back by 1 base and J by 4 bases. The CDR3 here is CASSIVGGSGYEQYF. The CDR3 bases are TGTGCCAGTAGTATAGTTGGCGGGAGTGGGTACGAGCAGTACTTC.

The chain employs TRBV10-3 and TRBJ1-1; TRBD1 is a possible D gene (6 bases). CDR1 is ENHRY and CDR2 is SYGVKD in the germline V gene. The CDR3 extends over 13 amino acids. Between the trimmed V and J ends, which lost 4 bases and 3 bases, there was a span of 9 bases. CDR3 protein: CAISGDMYTEAFF. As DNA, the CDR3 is TGTGCCATCAGTGGGGACATGTACACTGAAGCTTTCTTT.

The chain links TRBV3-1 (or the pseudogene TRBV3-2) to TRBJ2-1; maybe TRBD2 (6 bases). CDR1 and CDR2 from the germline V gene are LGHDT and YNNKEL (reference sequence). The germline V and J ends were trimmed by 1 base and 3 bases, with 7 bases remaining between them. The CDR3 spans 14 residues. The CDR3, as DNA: TGTGCCAGCAGCCAAGTGGGGGGCTACAATGAGCAGTTCTTC. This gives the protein CASSQVGGYNEQFF.

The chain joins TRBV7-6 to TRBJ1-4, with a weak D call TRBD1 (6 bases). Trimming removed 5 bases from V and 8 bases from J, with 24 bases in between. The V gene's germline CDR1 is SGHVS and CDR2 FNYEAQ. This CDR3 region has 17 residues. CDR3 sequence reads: CASSQAVVLQGDEKLFF. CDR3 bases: TGTGCCAGCAGCCAAGCAGTGGTTTTACAGGGTGACGAAAAACTGTTTTTT.

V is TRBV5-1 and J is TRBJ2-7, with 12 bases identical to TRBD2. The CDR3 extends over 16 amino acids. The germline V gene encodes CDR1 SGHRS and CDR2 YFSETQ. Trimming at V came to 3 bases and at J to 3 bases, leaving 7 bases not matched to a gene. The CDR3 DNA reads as TGCGCCAGCAGCTGGAACCTAGCGGGAGGGAGCTACGAGCAGTACTTC. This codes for CASSWNLAGGSYEQYF.

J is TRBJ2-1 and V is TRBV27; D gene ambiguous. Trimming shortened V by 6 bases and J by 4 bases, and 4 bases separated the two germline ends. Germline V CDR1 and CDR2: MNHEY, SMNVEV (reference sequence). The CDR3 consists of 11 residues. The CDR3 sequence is CASRSYNEQFF. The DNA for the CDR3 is TGTGCCAGCAGATCATACAATGAGCAGTTCTTC.

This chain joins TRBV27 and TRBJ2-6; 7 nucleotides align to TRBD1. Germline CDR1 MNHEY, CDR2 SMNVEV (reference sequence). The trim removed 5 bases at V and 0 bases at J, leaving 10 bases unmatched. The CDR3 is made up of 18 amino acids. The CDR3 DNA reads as TGTGCCAGCAGTCGAACGGACAGGTTGTACTCTGGGGCCAACGTCCTGACTTTC. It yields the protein CASSRTDRLYSGANVLTF.

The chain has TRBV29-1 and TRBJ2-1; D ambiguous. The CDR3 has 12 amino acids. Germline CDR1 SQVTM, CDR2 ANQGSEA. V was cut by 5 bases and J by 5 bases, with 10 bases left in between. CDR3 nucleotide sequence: TGCAGCGTTTTGCGGTGGGACAATGAGCAGTTCTTC. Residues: CSVLRWDNEQFF.

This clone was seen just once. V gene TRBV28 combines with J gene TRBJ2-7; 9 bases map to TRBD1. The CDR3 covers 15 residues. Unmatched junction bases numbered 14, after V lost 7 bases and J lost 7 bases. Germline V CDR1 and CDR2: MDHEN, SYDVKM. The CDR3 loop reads CASNQAGTGLGEQYF. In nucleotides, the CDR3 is TGTGCCAGCAACCAGGCCGGGACAGGGTTAGGGGAGCAGTACTTC.

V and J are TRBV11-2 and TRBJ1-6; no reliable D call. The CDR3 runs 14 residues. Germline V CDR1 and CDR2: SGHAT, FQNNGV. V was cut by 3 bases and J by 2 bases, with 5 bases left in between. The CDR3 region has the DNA TGTGCCAGCAGCTTGGCCACCTATAATTCACCCCTCCACTTT. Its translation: CASSLATYNSPLHF.

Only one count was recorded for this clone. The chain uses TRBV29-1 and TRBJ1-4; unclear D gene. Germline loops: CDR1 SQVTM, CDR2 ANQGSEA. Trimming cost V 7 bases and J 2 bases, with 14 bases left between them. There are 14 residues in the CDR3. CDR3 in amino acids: CSAGPVDTNEKLFF. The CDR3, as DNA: TGCAGCGCGGGCCCGGTTGATACTAATGAAAAACTGTTTTTT.

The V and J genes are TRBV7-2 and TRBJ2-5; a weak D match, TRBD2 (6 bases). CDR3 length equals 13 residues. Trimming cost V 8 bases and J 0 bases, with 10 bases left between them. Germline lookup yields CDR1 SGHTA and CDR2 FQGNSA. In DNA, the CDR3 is TGTGCCAGCGGGCGGGGAGACCAAGAGACCCAGTACTTC. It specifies CASGRGDQETQYF.

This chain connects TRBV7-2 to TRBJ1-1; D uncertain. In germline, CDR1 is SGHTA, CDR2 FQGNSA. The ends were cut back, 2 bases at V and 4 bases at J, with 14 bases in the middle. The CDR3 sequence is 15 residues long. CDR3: CASSLTGNGITEAFF. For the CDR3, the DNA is TGTGCCAGCAGCTTAACGGGTAACGGGATCACTGAAGCTTTCTTT.

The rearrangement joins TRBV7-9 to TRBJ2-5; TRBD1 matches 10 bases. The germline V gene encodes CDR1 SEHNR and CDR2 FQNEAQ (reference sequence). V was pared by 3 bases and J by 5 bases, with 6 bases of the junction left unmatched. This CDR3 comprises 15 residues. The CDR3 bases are TGTGCCAGCAGCTTCCCCGACAGGGGGCTGGAGACCCAGTACTTC. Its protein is CASSFPDRGLETQYF.

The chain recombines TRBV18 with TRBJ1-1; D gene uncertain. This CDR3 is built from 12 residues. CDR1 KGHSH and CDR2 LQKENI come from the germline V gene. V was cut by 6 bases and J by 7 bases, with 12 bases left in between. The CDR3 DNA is TGTGCCAGCTCGGAGTGGAATGGTGAAGCTTTCTTT. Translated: CASSEWNGEAFF.

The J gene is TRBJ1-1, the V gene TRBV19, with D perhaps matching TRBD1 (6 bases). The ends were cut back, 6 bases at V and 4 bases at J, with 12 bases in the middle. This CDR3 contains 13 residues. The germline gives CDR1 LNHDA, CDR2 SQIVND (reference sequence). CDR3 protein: CASSRGGGTEAFF. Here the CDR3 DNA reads TGTGCCAGTAGCCGGGGGGGCGGCACTGAAGCTTTCTTT.

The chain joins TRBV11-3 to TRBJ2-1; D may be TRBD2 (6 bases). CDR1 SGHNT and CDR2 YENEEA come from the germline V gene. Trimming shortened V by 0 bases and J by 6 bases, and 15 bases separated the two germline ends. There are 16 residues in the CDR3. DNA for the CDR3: TGTGCCAGCAGCTTAGATACGCGGGGCACGCTCAATGAGCAGTTCTTC. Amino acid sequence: CASSLDTRGTLNEQFF. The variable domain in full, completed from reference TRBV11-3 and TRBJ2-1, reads EAGVVQSPRYKIIEKKQPVAFWCNPISGHNTLYWYLQNLGQGPELLIRYENEEAVDDSQLPKDRFSAERLKGVDSTLKIQPAELGDSAVYLCASSLDTRGTLNEQFFGPGTRLTVL.